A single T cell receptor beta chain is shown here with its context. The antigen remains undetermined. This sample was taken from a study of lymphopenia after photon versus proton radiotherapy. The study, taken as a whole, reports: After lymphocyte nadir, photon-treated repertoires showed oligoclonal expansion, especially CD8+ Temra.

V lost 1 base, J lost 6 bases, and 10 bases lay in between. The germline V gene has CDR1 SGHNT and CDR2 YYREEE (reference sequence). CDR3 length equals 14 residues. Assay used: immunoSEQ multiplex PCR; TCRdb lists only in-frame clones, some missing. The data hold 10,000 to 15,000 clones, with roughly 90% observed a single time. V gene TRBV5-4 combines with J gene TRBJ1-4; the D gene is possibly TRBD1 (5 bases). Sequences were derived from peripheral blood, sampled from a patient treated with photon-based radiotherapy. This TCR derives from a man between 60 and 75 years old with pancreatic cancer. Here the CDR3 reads CASSLWTQDEKLFF. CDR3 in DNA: TGTGCCAGCAGCTTGTGGACACAGGATGAAAAACTGTTTTTT.